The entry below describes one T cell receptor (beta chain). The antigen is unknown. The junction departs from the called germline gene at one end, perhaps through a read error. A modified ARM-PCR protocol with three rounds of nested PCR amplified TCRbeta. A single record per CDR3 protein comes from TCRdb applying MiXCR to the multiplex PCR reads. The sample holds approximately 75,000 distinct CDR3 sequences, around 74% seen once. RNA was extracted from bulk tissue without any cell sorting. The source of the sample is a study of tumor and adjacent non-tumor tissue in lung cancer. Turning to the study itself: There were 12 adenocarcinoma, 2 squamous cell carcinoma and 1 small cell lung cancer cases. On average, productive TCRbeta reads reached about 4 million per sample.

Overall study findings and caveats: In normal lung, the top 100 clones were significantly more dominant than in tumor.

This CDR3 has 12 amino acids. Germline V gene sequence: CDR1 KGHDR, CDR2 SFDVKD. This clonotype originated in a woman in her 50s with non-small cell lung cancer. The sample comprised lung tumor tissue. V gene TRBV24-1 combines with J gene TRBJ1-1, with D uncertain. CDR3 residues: CVTSDRDTEAFF. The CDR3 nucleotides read TGTGTCACCAGTGATAGGGACACTGAAGCTTTCTTT.